This TCR beta chain was identified during a study of monozygotic twins with inflammatory bowel disease. A 6-nucleotide sample barcode was carried by the UMIs, which template switching added. With about 17 and 10 cycles respectively, two nested PCRs were carried out on TCRalpha and TCRbeta cDNA. TCRdb re-called the 5' RACE reads; one entry per CDR3 protein, DNA not given. In total, the table holds just over 300,000 distinct CDR3 sequences. Details on this clonotype: The antigen is unknown.

The CDR3 runs to 15 residues. Germline CDR1 reads SGDLS; CDR2 reads YYNGEE. Study-wide findings and caveats: Using the inverse Simpson index, IBD patients had lower TCRbeta diversity than healthy co-twins.

Sequencing was performed on blood. This chain uses TRBV9 with TRBJ2-2. The TCR comes from a human donor with ulcerative colitis or Crohn's disease, or a healthy co-twin of an affected twin (not recorded which). CDR3 sequence: CASSVGGADTGELFF.